This entry is about one T cell receptor (beta chain). CDR3 length equals 15 residues. Between the trimmed V and J ends, which lost 5 bases and 0 bases, there was a span of 12 bases. CDR1 is MNHNY, CDR2 SVGAGI, per germline (reference sequence). Authors' methods: Reference gene primer amplification gave nucleated cell count estimates. Using immunoSEQ multiplex PCR, the repertoire was profiled, and TCRdb retains in-frame clones only, with some absent. V and J calls and clone size are given by that table; D and trimming were obtained from the DNA. The data show 190,000 or so clones, 87% seen once. These data come from a study of blood T cell repertoires in COVID-19. About the research overall: COVID-19 samples, acute and convalescent, were from the United States, Italy and Spain. PBMCs, B-cell-depleted T cells, or T cells provided the cDNA or gDNA that made up the material.

Sample: peripheral blood. The chain employs TRBV6-6 and TRBJ2-3, with TRBD1 as a possible D gene (6 bases). The sequence was collected from a woman aged 18-29 years who had recovered from COVID-19. As DNA, the CDR3 is TGTGCCAGCAGTGTCGGACAGCCTAGCACAGATACGCAGTATTTT. Its protein is CASSVGQPSTDTQYF.